These T cell receptor beta chains were read from a single sample in a study of OX40 agonist ivuxolimab in advanced cancers. Some clones are missing from TCRdb's copy, which holds only in-frame ones; the method was immunoSEQ multiplex PCR. The data show more than 80,000 clones, about 89% seen once. This material consisted of CD4+ or CD8+ T cells sorted from blood, taken in a trial of the OX40 agonist ivuxolimab. Source of these receptors: an adult with an advanced solid tumor such as melanoma, head and neck, liver or kidney cancer. Both conserved end residues are part of each CDR3. D genes are given only for firm matches. The size of a clone is reported for some rows only, either as once, few or many, or as a class for expanded clones.

j_gene,v_gene,abundance,d_gene,len,CDR3aa,CDR3nt
TRBJ2-3,TRBV7-9,.,.,12,CASSLSGYTQYF,TGTGCCAGCAGCTTAAGTGGTTATACGCAGTATTTT
TRBJ2-7,TRBV5-1,.,.,14,CASSFSGDFYEQYF,TGCGCCAGCAGCTTCTCAGGGGACTTTTACGAGCAGTACTTC
TRBJ2-7,TRBV4-2,.,.,13,CASSRLFSDEQYF,TGTGCCAGCAGCCGTTTGTTTTCCGACGAGCAGTACTTC
TRBJ1-1,TRBV9,few,.,17,CASSVADDWVRSTEAFF,TGTGCCAGCAGCGTAGCCGATGATTGGGTGAGGTCCACTGAAGCTTTCTTT
TRBJ2-3,TRBV11-2,few,TRBD2,15,CASSPLAVSTDTQYF,TGTGCCAGCAGTCCTCTAGCGGTTAGCACAGATACGCAGTATTTT
TRBJ1-2,TRBV10-3,.,.,11,CAIGISYGYTF,TGTGCCATCGGGATCAGCTATGGCTACACCTTC
TRBJ2-3,TRBV11-2,.,TRBD1,14,CASSLGQSTDTQYF,TGTGCCAGCAGCTTGGGACAGAGCACAGATACGCAGTATTTT
TRBJ2-1,TRBV5-1,.,TRBD2,15,CASSLTGGHYNEQFF,TGCGCCAGCAGCTTGACGGGAGGCCACTACAATGAGCAGTTCTTC
TRBJ2-1,TRBV5-1,.,.,15,CASSPTSLSPNEQFF,TGCGCCAGCAGCCCGACTAGTCTATCCCCCAATGAGCAGTTCTTC
TRBJ2-5,TRBV30,.,TRBD2,15,CAWSETGLARETQYF,TGTGCCTGGAGTGAAACGGGACTAGCGAGAGAGACCCAGTACTTC
TRBJ2-1,TRBV28,.,TRBD1,12,CASRDRGYEQFF,TGTGCCAGCAGAGACAGGGGATATGAGCAGTTCTTC
TRBJ1-5,TRBV11-3,.,.,13,CASSLGYFQPQHF,TGTGCCAGCAGCCTGGGGTATTTCCAGCCCCAGCATTTT
TRBJ2-2,TRBV28,.,.,15,CASCSSGGDFGELFF,TGTGCCAGCTGTTCTTCAGGGGGGGATTTCGGGGAGCTGTTTTTT
TRBJ2-1,TRBV6-5,.,.,13,CASSYPPLNEQFF,TGTGCCAGCAGTTACCCTCCTCTAAATGAGCAGTTCTTC
TRBJ2-1,TRBV14,.,.,12,CASRRPHNEQFF,TGTGCCAGCAGGCGGCCCCACAATGAGCAGTTCTTC
TRBJ2-7,TRBV5-1,few,TRBD1,13,CASSWGTEGEQYF,TGCGCCAGCAGCTGGGGGACAGAGGGCGAGCAGTACTTC
TRBJ2-3,TRBV18,once,TRBD1,15,CASSPNGQGTDTQYF,TGTGCCAGCTCACCAAACGGACAGGGGACAGATACGCAGTATTTT
TRBJ2-3,TRBV10-3,.,.,16,CAISASVGGGTDTQYF,TGTGCCATCAGTGCCTCTGTGGGGGGAGGAACAGATACGCAGTATTTT
TRBJ1-2,TRBV19,.,TRBD1,15,CASSSGTALNYGYTF,TGTGCCAGTAGTTCCGGGACAGCCCTAAACTATGGCTACACCTTC